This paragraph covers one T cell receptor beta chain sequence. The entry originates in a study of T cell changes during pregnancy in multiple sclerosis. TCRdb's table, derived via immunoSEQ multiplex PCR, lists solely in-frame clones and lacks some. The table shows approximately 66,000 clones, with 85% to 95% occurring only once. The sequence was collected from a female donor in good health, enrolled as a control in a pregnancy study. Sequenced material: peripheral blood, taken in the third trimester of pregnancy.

This chain's CDR3 is CASSLISQTEQFF. The CDR3 DNA follows: TGTGCCAGCAGCTTAATCTCACAAACGGAGCAGTTCTTC. The chain is built from TRBV7-9 and TRBJ2-1; D ambiguous. The CDR3 totals 13 residues. The V gene's germline CDR1 is SEHNR and CDR2 FQNEAQ (reference sequence). The V end was cut by 2 bases, the J end by 10 bases, with 12 bases between.